The 20 T cell receptor beta chains given below trace back to one sample, sequenced in a study of long-term antiretroviral therapy in people with HIV (dated by TCRdb to 2022 to 2024). The immunoSEQ hsTCRB v3.0 assay was used at survey level resolution to sequence the TRB variable region. Held by TCRdb, this immuneACCESS table contains in-frame sequences only and omits some clones. Under half of the omission traces to an unresolved V gene where checked; the cause of the rest is unknown. Present in this sample are 13,000 to 15,000 clones, around three quarters of which were seen just once. The ten largest clones represent around 13% of the sample. Sequencing was performed on unsorted PBMCs, taken 3.2 years before starting antiretroviral therapy. Every receptor here comes from a man aged 40-55 years with HIV.

The chain has TRBV11-2 and TRBJ2-7; 9 bases line up with TRBD1. The CDR3 spans 14 residues. V shed 5 bases, J shed 3 bases, and the junction held 5 bases outside the gene matches. CDR1 SGHAT and CDR2 FQNNGV come from the germline V gene. CDR3 DNA sequence: TGTGCCAGCAGCCAAGGGACAGGGTTCTACGAGCAGTACTTC. As protein: CASSQGTGFYEQYF.

J is TRBJ2-2 and V is TRBV7-9; a weak D match, TRBD2 (5 bases). This CDR3 is 14 amino acids long. CDR1 and CDR2 (germline): SEHNR, FQNEAQ (reference sequence). V lost 5 bases to trimming and J lost 5 bases, with 12 bases between them. The CDR3: CASSQWTPTGELFF. The CDR3 nucleotides are TGTGCCAGCAGCCAATGGACTCCTACCGGGGAGCTGTTTTTT. The full variable domain, rest sourced from reference TRBV7-9 and TRBJ2-2, is DTGVSQNPRHKITKRGQNVTFRCDPISEHNRLYWYRQTLGQGPEFLTYFQNEAQLEKSRLLSDRFSAERPKGSFSTLEIQRTEQGDSAMYLCASSQWTPTGELFFGEGSRLTVL.

The rearrangement uses TRBV5-4 and TRBJ2-7; 9 nucleotides line up with TRBD2. This CDR3 comprises 16 residues. CDR1 is SGHNT and CDR2 is YYREEE in the germline V gene (reference sequence). The V gene end was trimmed by 0 bases and the J gene end by 0 bases; junction bases not matched to a gene: 4. The CDR3 DNA follows: TGTGCCAGCAGCTTGGGGCTAGCGGGGACCTCCTACGAGCAGTACTTC. Residues: CASSLGLAGTSYEQYF.

This chain uses TRBV10-2 with TRBJ2-1; TRBD2 aligns across 12 bases. Per germline, CDR1 WSHSY and CDR2 SAAADI. The CDR3 extends over 16 amino acids. Unmatched junction bases numbered 3, after V lost 2 bases and J lost 4 bases. CDR3 nucleotides: TGCGCCAGCAGTGAGGTCGGACTAGCGGGGTACAATGAGCAGTTCTTC. Translated, it gives CASSEVGLAGYNEQFF.

Judged by abundance, this clone is medium-sized. This chain connects TRBV2 to TRBJ1-4; D uncertain. V was pared by 5 bases and J by 12 bases, with 25 bases between. This CDR3 has 16 amino acids. The germline V gene encodes CDR1 SNHLY and CDR2 FYNNEI. The CDR3 DNA reads as TGTGCCAGCAGTAAACAAGGCCTAGGACGGTCTAGTGAACTGTTTTTT. Translating it yields CASSKQGLGRSSELFF.

V and J are TRBV7-9 and TRBJ2-3; D gene ambiguous. V lost 5 bases to trimming and J lost 6 bases, with 6 bases between them. Germline V CDR1 and CDR2: SEHNR, FQNEAQ (reference sequence). The length of the CDR3 is 11 residues. DNA for the CDR3: TGTGCCAGCAGCCCGCTTGATACGCAGTATTTT. It yields the protein CASSPLDTQYF.

This chain uses TRBV2 with TRBJ1-2, with D unclear. CDR3 length: 12 amino acids. With 4 bases removed from V and 2 bases from J, the gap between germline ends came to 5 bases. Per germline, CDR1 SNHLY and CDR2 FYNNEI. CDR3 sequence: CASSADNYGYTF. For the CDR3, the DNA is TGTGCCAGCAGTGCTGACAACTATGGCTACACCTTC.

This sequence joins TRBV5-6 and TRBJ2-7; D may be TRBD1 (6 bases). V lost 2 bases and J lost 2, with 17 bases in between. Germline-derived CDR1 and CDR2 are SGHDT and YYEEEE. The CDR3 runs 16 residues. This CDR3 reads CASSFRTVGWAYEQYF. CDR3 nucleotide sequence: TGTGCCAGCAGCTTTCGGACAGTGGGGTGGGCCTACGAGCAGTACTTC.

This clone was detected only once. The CDR3 region is CASSSIGGGAINEQFF. CDR3 nucleotide sequence: TGTGCCAGCAGCTCCATCGGTGGGGGGGCCATCAATGAGCAGTTCTTC. The chain recombines TRBV9 with TRBJ2-1, with D perhaps matching TRBD2 (7 bases). The CDR3 contains 16 residues. V gave up 4 bases and J gave up 6 bases, with 20 bases separating them. Germline loops: CDR1 SGDLS, CDR2 YYNGEE.

V and J are TRBV13 and TRBJ2-1; possible D gene TRBD1, 6 bases. V was trimmed by 3 bases and J by 7 bases, leaving 13 bases between them. CDR1 is PRHDT, CDR2 FYEKMQ, per germline (reference sequence). The CDR3 has 14 residues. In nucleotides, the CDR3 is TGTGCCAGCAGCTTTGGGGTGGGGGCGAATGAGCAGTTCTTC. Amino acids: CASSFGVGANEQFF.

The V call is TRBV7-3, the J call TRBJ2-5, with 7 nucleotides matching TRBD1. The length of the CDR3 is 13 residues. The V gene end was trimmed by 1 base and the J gene end by 4 bases; junction bases not matched to a gene: 0. Germline assignment: CDR1 SGHTA and CDR2 FQGTGA. The CDR3 DNA is TGTGCCAGCAGCTTAAACAGGGGAGAGACCCAGTACTTC. This translates into CASSLNRGETQYF.

Only one count was recorded for this clone. V and J are TRBV7-9 and TRBJ1-2; 9 bases fit TRBD1. V gave up 1 base and J gave up 8 bases; unmatched junction bases: 11. The CDR3 is 16 residues long. From germline, CDR1 is SEHNR and CDR2 FQNEAQ (reference sequence). The CDR3 protein is CASSLDQGDRVPGYTF. For the CDR3, the DNA is TGTGCCAGCAGCTTAGATCAAGGGGACAGGGTTCCGGGCTACACCTTC.

The chain carries TRBV13 and TRBJ2-7; the D is unclear. Trimming removed 5 bases from V and 2 bases from J, with 7 bases in between. The CDR3 sequence is 12 residues long. Looked up from germline, CDR1 is PRHDT and CDR2 is FYEKMQ (reference sequence). CDR3 residues: CASSRRPYEQYF. The DNA of the CDR3 is TGTGCCAGCAGCCGCCGTCCCTACGAGCAGTACTTC.

The chain uses TRBV30 and TRBJ1-6; perhaps TRBD1 as D (5 bases). This CDR3 has 13 residues. CDR1 and CDR2 from the germline V gene are GTSNPN and SVGIG (reference sequence). V was clipped by 0 bases and J by 14 bases, with 14 bases between them. For the CDR3, the DNA is TGTGCCTGGAGTGTACTCGTGGGGGGGACCCTCCACTTT. Translation: CAWSVLVGGTLHF.

The chain couples TRBV4-1 to TRBJ2-1, with 9 bases that match TRBD2. J was trimmed by 0 bases and V by 0 bases; bases with no gene match: 6. Germline V CDR1 and CDR2: MGHRA, YSYEKL. This CDR3 comprises 18 residues. The DNA of the CDR3 is TGCGCCAGCAGCCAAGACGAGCTAGCGGGAAGCTCCTACAATGAGCAGTTCTTC. Residues: CASSQDELAGSSYNEQFF.

This rearrangement joins TRBV4-1 to TRBJ1-4; 11 positions match TRBD1. The junction had 7 bases not matched to a gene; V was cut back by 5 bases and J by 8 bases. The CDR3 is made up of 15 amino acids. Germline CDR1 reads MGHRA; CDR2 reads YSYEKL. The CDR3 here is CASSFRGTGGEKLFF. CDR3 bases: TGCGCCAGCAGCTTCAGGGGGACAGGGGGAGAAAAACTGTTTTTT.

The genes are TRBV5-1 and TRBJ1-6, with D maybe TRBD1 (6 bases). Trimming removed 0 bases at V and 8 bases at J, with 15 bases between. CDR1 is SGHRS, CDR2 YFSETQ, per germline. The CDR3 is made up of 16 amino acids. The chain's CDR3 is CASSLGLQGMDSPLHF. As DNA, the CDR3 is TGCGCCAGCAGCTTGGGTTTACAGGGCATGGATTCACCCCTCCACTTT.

V gene TRBV4-2 combines with J gene TRBJ2-7; TRBD1 is a possible D gene (5 bases). The length of the CDR3 is 14 residues. Germline CDR1 and CDR2: LGHNA and YNFKEQ. The V end was cut by 0 bases, the J end by 0 bases, with 6 bases between. The CDR3 DNA reads as TGTGCCAGCAGCCAAGAACAGGCCTCCTACGAGCAGTACTTC. Its protein is CASSQEQASYEQYF.

This chain links TRBV6-1 with TRBJ1-5; possibly TRBD1 for D (6 bases). Per the germline V gene, CDR1 is MNHNS and CDR2 is SASEGT. The CDR3 is 14 amino acids. V lost 6 bases and J 1 base, leaving 10 bases between the germline ends. This CDR3 reads CASREGGSNQPQHF. The CDR3 DNA is TGTGCCAGCAGAGAGGGGGGGAGCAATCAGCCCCAGCATTTT.

This chain connects TRBV6-1 to TRBJ2-7, with 8 bases identical to TRBD1. Germline V gene sequence: CDR1 MNHNS, CDR2 SASEGT. V was pared by 4 bases and J by 0 bases, with 5 bases of the junction left unmatched. The CDR3 is 15 amino acids. The CDR3: CASSVWTGSSYEQYF. The CDR3 nucleotides are TGTGCCAGCAGTGTATGGACAGGGAGCTCCTACGAGCAGTACTTC.